This passage covers 26 T cell receptor beta chains from one sample sequenced in a study of T-cell memory formation after mild COVID-19 (dated by TCRdb to about 2021). The library was generated by 5' RACE. Instrument used: Illumina NovaSeq 6000. TCRdb reanalyzed the raw reads on its own, using fastp at Q25 for trimming and MiXCR for clone calling, and kept in-frame beta chains. Under each unique CDR3 protein, matching rows form one entry showing the most common genes and DNA. This sample lists hundreds of thousands of distinct CDR3 sequences; 20% were detected once. The biggest ten clones account for roughly 8.4% of the sample. What was sequenced was PBMCs or a T cell subset sorted from them (not recorded which). These receptors came from an adult woman who had mild COVID-19 (a few samples of this study predate the infection). The sample titles of this study are shuffled in the database, so cell type and time point are left out; the donor was told from shared clones.

Only a few counts were recorded for this clonotype. The gene calls are TRBV4-3 and TRBJ2-3; no firm D call. The CDR3 runs 15 residues. Trimming took off 1 base at V and 6 bases at J, with 14 bases between the two ends. CDR1 is LGHNA and CDR2 is YSLEER in the germline V gene. The CDR3: CASSQGSAPFDTQYF. In DNA form, the CDR3 reads TGCGCCAGCAGCCAAGGTTCAGCCCCTTTTGATACGCAGTATTTT.

The chain uses TRBV7-2 and TRBJ2-3; D might be TRBD1 (5 bases). V lost 5 bases and J lost 2, with 14 bases in between. This CDR3 has 15 amino acids. Germline V lookup: CDR1 SGHTA, CDR2 FQGNSA. Written as DNA, the CDR3 is TGTGCCAGCAGCACCAGGGATTCCCCCACAGATACGCAGTATTTT. It translates to CASSTRDSPTDTQYF.

The rearrangement links TRBV11-2 to TRBJ1-1; 9 nucleotides line up with TRBD1. The ends lost 5 bases at V and 1 base at J; junction bases unmatched: 5. The CDR3 has 15 residues. The V gene's germline CDR1 is SGHAT and CDR2 FQNNGV. DNA for the CDR3: TGTGCCAGCAGCGAACAGGGGGCTCAGAACACTGAAGCTTTCTTT. It specifies CASSEQGAQNTEAFF.

This chain uses TRBV19 with TRBJ1-1; 7 bases match TRBD1. Germline V gene lookup returns CDR1 LNHDA and CDR2 SQIVND (reference sequence). Trimming removed 5 bases from V and 3 bases from J; junction bases left unmatched: 12. The CDR3 loop spans 16 amino acids. The DNA for the CDR3 is TGTGCCAGTAGTCCGTCCCTGGGACAGTCGTACACTGAAGCTTTCTTT. Translation: CASSPSLGQSYTEAFF.

This clonotype was observed a few times. V usage is TRBV7-6 and J usage is TRBJ2-1; 11 bases agree with TRBD2. The CDR3 consists of 15 residues. The J segment lost 9 bases and the V segment lost 0 bases, leaving 4 bases of the junction unmatched. Germline lookup yields CDR1 SGHVS and CDR2 FNYEAQ. The CDR3 region has the DNA TGTGCCAGCAGCTTAGCTAGCGGGGGGGCTACTGAGCAGTTCTTC. Amino acid sequence: CASSLASGGATEQFF. The full variable domain, rest sourced from reference TRBV7-6 and TRBJ2-1, is GAGVSQSPRYKVTKRGQDVALRCDPISGHVSLYWYRQALGQGPEFLTYFNYEAQQDKSGLPNDRFSAERPEGSISTLTIQRTEQRDSAMYRCASSLASGGATEQFFGPGTRLTVL.

The chain has TRBV7-8 and TRBJ2-1; D is possibly TRBD2 (5 bases). Germline-derived CDR1 and CDR2 are SGHVS and FQNEAQ. The CDR3 is 16 residues long. With 0 bases removed from V and 0 bases from J, the gap between germline ends came to 9 bases. The CDR3 DNA reads as TGTGCCAGCAGCTTAGCGGACTTTGGCTCCTACAATGAGCAGTTCTTC. Translating it yields CASSLADFGSYNEQFF.

At least ten counts were recorded for this clonotype. The V call is TRBV10-3, the J call TRBJ2-1, with TRBD2 matching over 9 bases. Germline CDR1 ENHRY, CDR2 SYGVKD. CDR3 length: 15 residues. V lost 2 bases to trimming and J lost 7 bases; unmatched junction nucleotides: 6. CDR3 loop: CAISEEGLALNEQFF. The DNA for the CDR3 is TGTGCCATCAGTGAGGAGGGACTAGCCTTAAATGAGCAGTTCTTC.

V is TRBV6-2 or TRBV6-3 and J is TRBJ1-1; D is undetermined. Germline CDR1 and CDR2: MNHEY and SVGEGT. The CDR3 totals 16 residues. The V and J ends lost 2 bases and 1 base respectively, with 14 bases between them. CDR3 sequence: CASSYGSFRANTEAFF. The CDR3 DNA follows: TGTGCCAGCAGTTACGGTTCTTTTCGGGCGAACACTGAAGCTTTCTTT.

This clonotype was counted only a few times. The chain has TRBV29-1 and TRBJ2-3; D not certain. This CDR3 has 14 amino acids. The V gene's germline CDR1 is SQVTM and CDR2 ANQGSEA. V gave up 4 bases and J gave up 11 bases, with 22 bases separating them. As DNA, the CDR3 is TGCAGCGTTGGGTTTGGTGGGGTTGACAAGGAGCAGTATTTT. As protein: CSVGFGGVDKEQYF.

This clonotype was counted between two and nine times. The chain recombines TRBV2 with TRBJ1-6; possible D gene TRBD1, 5 bases. The CDR3 contains 16 residues. The germline V gene has CDR1 SNHLY and CDR2 FYNNEI. Trimming shortened V by 4 bases and J by 4 bases, and 14 bases separated the two germline ends. CDR3 in amino acids: CASSAGSGHYNSPLHF. CDR3 DNA sequence: TGTGCCAGCAGTGCCGGCTCAGGGCATTATAATTCACCCCTCCACTTT.

The rearrangement uses TRBV20-1 and TRBJ2-1; 7 bases map to TRBD1. In germline, CDR1 is DFQATT, CDR2 SNEGSKA (reference sequence). This CDR3 spans 15 amino acids. V shed 8 bases, J shed 4 bases, and the junction held 14 bases outside the gene matches. This CDR3 is CSSQTGTVIYNEQFF. Written as DNA, the CDR3 is TGCAGTTCCCAAACCGGGACAGTAATATACAATGAGCAGTTCTTC.

The sample holds a few counts of this clonotype. V is TRBV5-1 and J is TRBJ2-5; TRBD2 matches at 13 bases. The CDR3 runs 17 residues. Looked up from germline, CDR1 is SGHRS and CDR2 is YFSETQ. The V and J ends lost 0 bases and 3 bases, in that order; junction bases with no gene match: 5. CDR3 sequence: CASSLGLAGGAEETQYF. The CDR3 DNA is TGCGCCAGCAGCTTGGGACTAGCGGGAGGAGCGGAAGAGACCCAGTACTTC.

The CDR3 sequence is CAWSSPGGGNQPQHF. The CDR3, as DNA: TGTGCCTGGAGTTCGCCAGGGGGAGGAAATCAGCCCCAGCATTTT. The genes are TRBV30 and TRBJ1-5; TRBD1 agrees at 7 bases. After removal of 2 bases from V and 4 bases from J, the junction contained 8 bases not matched to a gene. The CDR3 runs 15 residues. Per germline, CDR1 GTSNPN and CDR2 SVGIG (reference sequence).

The rearrangement joins TRBV5-5 to TRBJ1-1, with a possible D match to TRBD1 (6 bases). There are 16 residues in the CDR3. V lost 2 bases and J 1 base, leaving 15 bases between the germline ends. CDR1 is SGHKS and CDR2 is YYEKEE in the germline V gene (reference sequence). CDR3 loop: CASSFTGQTKNTEAFF. The DNA of the CDR3 is TGTGCCAGCAGCTTTACCGGACAGACCAAGAACACTGAAGCTTTCTTT.

This clonotype has a handful of counts. The chain recombines TRBV13 with TRBJ2-7, with TRBD1 matching 11 bases. Looked up from germline, CDR1 is PRHDT and CDR2 is FYEKMQ (reference sequence). V was clipped by 1 base and J by 6 bases; unmatched bases: 5. This CDR3 region has 15 residues. This chain's CDR3 is CASSLAGTGGCEQYF. The CDR3 DNA reads TGTGCCAGCAGCTTAGCTGGGACAGGGGGTTGCGAGCAGTACTTC.

The rearrangement uses TRBV2 and TRBJ1-2, with 7 bases lining up with TRBD1. Trimming at V came to 4 bases and at J to 4 bases, leaving 6 bases not matched to a gene. Germline V gene sequence: CDR1 SNHLY, CDR2 FYNNEI. The CDR3 totals 14 residues. DNA for the CDR3: TGTGCCAGCAGTGCTTCCGGGACAGTCTATGGCTACACCTTC. As protein: CASSASGTVYGYTF.

The chain couples TRBV7-9 to TRBJ1-4; D is undetermined. CDR3 length equals 15 residues. CDR1 and CDR2 (germline): SEHNR, FQNEAQ (reference sequence). V shed 2 bases and J shed 9 bases, with 16 bases lying between them. In nucleotides, the CDR3 is TGTGCCAGCAGCTTACCGGACGGGAGGTGGCAAAAACTGTTTTTT. It translates to CASSLPDGRWQKLFF.

This chain joins TRBV6-1 and TRBJ2-3; D is possibly TRBD2 (5 bases). The CDR3 is made up of 15 amino acids. From germline, CDR1 is MNHNS and CDR2 SASEGT. Trimming removed 1 base at V and 4 bases at J, with 12 bases between. The CDR3 is CASSEGGHGADTQYF. CDR3 DNA: TGTGCCAGCAGTGAAGGGGGTCACGGGGCAGATACGCAGTATTTT.

This clonotype was seen only a few times. CDR3 DNA: TGTGCCAGCATCATGGGGGCCCAGGGGATAACAGATACGCAGTATTTT. It specifies CASIMGAQGITDTQYF. J is TRBJ2-3 and V is TRBV5-5, with D perhaps matching TRBD1 (6 bases). This CDR3 comprises 16 residues. Deletions cut 6 bases from V and 3 bases from J, with 20 bases between. CDR1 SGHKS and CDR2 YYEKEE come from the germline V gene (reference sequence).

This clonotype was seen a handful of times. CDR3 bases: TGTGCCAGCAGCTTAGAGAGCGGGAGCTCCTACGAGCAGTACTTC. Amino acid sequence: CASSLESGSSYEQYF. V gene TRBV11-1 combines with J gene TRBJ2-7; TRBD2 matches at 8 bases. Germline CDR1 reads SGHAT; CDR2 reads FQDESV (reference sequence). The CDR3 has 15 amino acids. J lost 0 bases, V lost 1 base, and 2 bases had no gene match.

The chain recombines TRBV27 with TRBJ2-3; 8 bases align to TRBD2. Per germline, CDR1 MNHEY and CDR2 SMNVEV (reference sequence). The CDR3 is 15 amino acids. Trimming at V came to 3 bases and at J to 4 bases, leaving 6 bases not matched to a gene. This CDR3 reads CASSLGRGGADTQYF. As DNA, the CDR3 is TGTGCCAGCAGTTTGGGACGGGGGGGCGCAGATACGCAGTATTTT.

The genes are TRBV19 and TRBJ1-5, with D tentatively TRBD1 (5 bases). This CDR3 contains 14 residues. Trimming shortened V by 8 bases and J by 0 bases, and 11 bases separated the two germline ends. Germline CDR1 reads LNHDA; CDR2 reads SQIVND (reference sequence). CDR3 protein: CASGADYSNQPQHF. The CDR3 nucleotides read TGTGCCAGTGGGGCGGATTATAGCAATCAGCCCCAGCATTTT.

V usage is TRBV12-3 or TRBV12-4 and J usage is TRBJ1-1; no clear D. The CDR3 sequence is 13 residues long. Trimming cost V 6 bases and J 4 bases, with 12 bases left between them. CDR3 amino acids: CASRDRVVTEAFF. The CDR3 coding sequence is TGTGCCAGCAGAGATAGGGTGGTCACTGAAGCTTTCTTT.

The chain carries TRBV6-6 and TRBJ2-3; 14 nucleotides match TRBD2. This CDR3 is 16 amino acids long. V shed 6 bases and J 3 bases; nucleotides not matched to a gene: 5. Germline values: CDR1 MNHNY, CDR2 SVGAGI (reference sequence). CDR3 coding DNA: TGTGCCAGCAGAACGACTAGCGGGAGGGGTACAGATACGCAGTATTTT. Its translation: CASRTTSGRGTDTQYF.

This clonotype was counted between two and nine times. The rearrangement links TRBV5-1 to TRBJ2-1, with TRBD2 matching 8 bases. V lost 4 bases and J lost 4; bases outside the gene matches: 10. CDR3 length: 16 residues. Germline CDR1 is SGHRS and CDR2 is YFSETQ. The DNA of the CDR3 is TGCGCCAGCAGCCGGAAAACTAGCGGTAGTTACAATGAGCAGTTCTTC. As protein: CASSRKTSGSYNEQFF.

This clonotype was picked up one time. The rearrangement links TRBV3-1 to TRBJ1-3; 9 nucleotides agree with TRBD1. The germline V gene encodes CDR1 LGHDT and CDR2 YNNKEL (reference sequence). Trimming cost V 7 bases and J 4 bases; bases outside gene matches: 5. CDR3 size: 14 residues. CDR3 amino acids: CASTTTGGGNTIYF. The CDR3 nucleotides are TGTGCCAGCACAACTACAGGGGGCGGAAACACCATATATTTT.